Listed below are T cell receptor beta chains from one sample, sequenced in a study of blood T cell repertoires in COVID-19. The table came from immunoSEQ multiplex PCR; TCRdb's copy has only in-frame clones and leaves some out. The repertoire has about 120,000 clones, 74% of them found once; the top ten carry roughly 5.5%. The sample taken for sequencing was peripheral blood. Receptor source: a man aged 55 to 70 with acute or convalescent COVID-19. Both conserved end residues are part of each CDR3. The order of the fields is J gene, D gene, clone size, V gene, CDR3 protein, CDR3 DNA. D genes are given only for firm matches. A clone size is listed for some rows: how often the clone was seen (once, few, many), or a class if it is expanded.

TRBJ1-4 | TRBD1 | NA | TRBV6-5 | CASSTGATNEKLFF | TGTGCCAGCAGTACAGGGGCAACTAATGAAAAACTGTTTTTT
TRBJ1-1 | NA | NA | TRBV20-1 | CSATSGVPAFF | TGCAGTGCTACCTCAGGGGTGCCAGCTTTCTTT
TRBJ1-2 | TRBD1 | once | TRBV25-1 | CASSSDRAYGYTF | TGTGCCAGCAGTTCGGACAGGGCTTATGGCTACACCTTC
TRBJ2-3 | TRBD2 | few | TRBV19 | CASSPTSGIADTQYF | TGTGCCAGTAGTCCCACTAGCGGGATTGCAGATACGCAGTATTTT
TRBJ2-3 | TRBD2 | NA | TRBV3-1/TRBV3-2 | CASSQWGLAGGTTDTQYF | TGTGCCAGCAGCCAATGGGGACTAGCGGGGGGGACCACAGATACGCAGTATTTT
TRBJ2-5 | NA | few | TRBV5-1 | CASSRQANLQETQYF | TGCGCCAGCAGTCGACAGGCGAACCTCCAAGAGACCCAGTACTTC
TRBJ2-3 | TRBD2 | NA | TRBV27 | CASSLRGLAGATPTDTQYF | TGTGCCAGCAGTTTAAGGGGACTAGCGGGGGCCACTCCCACAGATACGCAGTATTTT
TRBJ1-1 | TRBD1 | NA | TRBV2 | CAGRTGRDTEAFF | TGTGCCGGTCGGACAGGGAGGGACACTGAAGCTTTCTTT
TRBJ2-1 | TRBD1 | few | TRBV11-2 | CASSLGRGGAGVYNEQFF | TGTGCCAGCAGCTTAGGGCGAGGGGGCGCAGGGGTCTACAATGAGCAGTTCTTC
TRBJ2-1 | TRBD2 | NA | TRBV19 | CASSTRTSGRVNEQFF | TGTGCCAGTAGTACCCGGACTAGCGGGAGGGTTAATGAGCAGTTCTTC
TRBJ2-7 | TRBD1 | few | TRBV7-9 | CASSSTGESYEQYF | TGTGCCAGCAGCTCGACAGGGGAATCCTACGAGCAGTACTTC
TRBJ2-7 | NA | NA | TRBV27 | CASSLQGSSYEQYF | TGTGCCAGCAGTTTACAGGGAAGTTCCTACGAGCAGTACTTC
TRBJ1-2 | NA | few | TRBV12-3/TRBV12-4 | CASSFPLNYGYTF | TGTGCCAGCAGTTTCCCGTTAAACTATGGCTACACCTTC
TRBJ2-5 | TRBD1 | once | TRBV7-2 | CASSWDRGSETQYF | TGTGCCAGCAGCTGGGACAGGGGATCAGAGACCCAGTACTTC
TRBJ1-5 | TRBD1 | NA | TRBV7-9 | CASSKGQGVSNQPQHF | TGTGCCAGCAGCAAAGGACAGGGGGTAAGCAATCAGCCCCAGCATTTT
TRBJ2-7 | NA | NA | TRBV28 | CASSSNTRSGYEQYF | TGTGCCAGCAGTTCAAACACCCGGAGTGGGTACGAGCAGTACTTC
TRBJ2-1 | TRBD2 | NA | TRBV7-3 | CASRQREFPSNEQFF | TGTGCCAGCAGGCAGCGGGAGTTCCCCTCCAATGAGCAGTTCTTC
TRBJ1-1 | NA | few | TRBV15 | CATSRVSTEAFF | TGTGCCACCAGCAGAGTGAGCACTGAAGCTTTCTTT
TRBJ2-3 | TRBD2 | NA | TRBV19 | CASSIPSGRTDTQYF | TGTGCCAGTAGTATTCCTAGCGGGAGGACAGATACGCAGTATTTT
TRBJ1-4 | NA | NA | TRBV2 | CASSEAGATNEKLFF | TGTGCCAGCAGTGAAGCAGGGGCGACTAATGAAAAACTGTTTTTT
TRBJ1-4 | NA | once | TRBV2 | CASTGTTTNEKLFF | TGTGCCAGCACGGGGACAACAACTAATGAAAAACTGTTTTTT
TRBJ2-1 | NA | NA | TRBV5-6 | CASSLELYNEQFF | TGTGCCAGCAGCTTGGAGCTCTACAATGAGCAGTTCTTC
TRBJ2-1 | TRBD2 | NA | TRBV3-1/TRBV3-2 | CASSSGTSGRSSYNEQFF | TGTGCCAGCAGCTCCGGGACTAGCGGGAGGAGCTCCTACAATGAGCAGTTCTTC
TRBJ2-2 | TRBD2 | NA | TRBV9 | CASSLRTSGDGELFF | TGTGCCAGCAGCCTTAGGACTAGCGGGGACGGGGAGCTGTTTTTT
TRBJ2-5 | TRBD1 | NA | TRBV9 | CASSATGGGETQYF | TGTGCCAGCAGTGCTACAGGGGGTGGGGAGACCCAGTACTTC
TRBJ2-7 | TRBD1 | NA | TRBV6-5 | CASSLGQGPYEQYF | TGTGCCAGCAGTTTGGGACAGGGGCCCTACGAGCAGTACTTC
TRBJ2-7 | NA | NA | TRBV9 | CASSRGGDTYEQYF | TGTGCCAGCAGCAGAGGGGGGGATACCTACGAGCAGTACTTC
TRBJ1-4 | TRBD1 | NA | TRBV5-1 | CASSWTGRYNEKLFF | TGCGCCAGCAGCTGGACAGGGCGGTATAATGAAAAACTGTTTTTT
TRBJ2-7 | TRBD1 | NA | TRBV6-5 | CASTKLRQGAPEQYF | TGTGCCAGCACCAAGCTCCGACAGGGGGCGCCTGAGCAGTACTTC
TRBJ1-2 | NA | NA | TRBV13 | CASSLGRPGNRNGYTF | TGTGCCAGCAGCTTAGGCCGGCCAGGGAACCGAAATGGCTACACCTTC
TRBJ1-2 | NA | NA | TRBV10-3 | CAISPGGAYGYTF | TGTGCCATCAGTCCTGGGGGGGCCTATGGCTACACCTTC
TRBJ1-2 | TRBD1 | NA | TRBV3-1/TRBV3-2 | CASSPGTVNYGYTF | TGTGCCAGCAGCCCGGGGACAGTTAACTATGGCTACACCTTC
TRBJ2-3 | TRBD1 | once | TRBV19 | CASIGTGAFTDTQYF | TGTGCCAGTATAGGGACAGGGGCCTTCACAGATACGCAGTATTTT
TRBJ2-2 | NA | NA | TRBV5-5 | CASSQGTSGGTGELFF | TGTGCCAGCAGCCAGGGGACCTCCGGCGGCACCGGGGAGCTGTTTTTT
TRBJ1-6 | TRBD1 | NA | TRBV11-2 | CASSLDQGGSYPLHF | TGTGCCAGCAGCTTAGATCAGGGGGGTTCCTATCCCCTCCACTTT
TRBJ2-3 | TRBD2 | NA | TRBV10-3 | CATASGGSQDTQYF | TGTGCCACCGCTAGCGGGGGTTCCCAGGATACGCAGTATTTT
TRBJ1-2 | NA | few | TRBV7-2 | CASSRVEGADYGYTF | TGTGCCAGCAGCCGCGTTGAAGGGGCGGACTATGGCTACACCTTC
TRBJ1-1 | NA | NA | TRBV5-6 | CASSLRGSVAFF | TGTGCCAGCAGCTTGAGGGGCAGCGTGGCTTTCTTT